Below, 18 T cell receptor beta chains from the same sample are listed, as sequenced in a study of response to subunit inactivated influenza vaccine. TCRdb analysed the RT-PCR reads with MiXCR anew, one entry per CDR3 protein. Of around 200,000 distinct CDR3 sequences in the sample, roughly 12% were seen once. In addition, the sample was reused for a study of T cells expressing NK-cell markers. In that study: Scientists made TCR beta cDNA using 5'RACE template switching with UMIs.

This sample comprised CD8+ T cells sorted from PBMCs, obtained less than 13 days after vaccination. The receptors originated from a man between 50 and 59 years old who received an inactivated influenza vaccine.

The chain has TRBV7-2 and TRBJ2-7; 7 positions agree with TRBD2. The CDR3 loop spans 17 amino acids. Germline V gives CDR1 SGHTA, CDR2 FQGNSA. V dropped 4 bases and J dropped 1; count of bases not matched to a gene: 13. This CDR3 reads CASSSMGGGKASYEQYF. CDR3 bases: TGTGCCAGCAGCTCCATGGGGGGAGGGAAAGCTTCCTACGAGCAGTACTTC.

V is TRBV12-3 or TRBV12-4 and J is TRBJ2-1; no reliable D call. V was shortened by 3 bases and J by 11 bases, with 11 bases between the two germline ends. The CDR3 totals 12 residues. The CDR3 loop reads CASSLGISQQFF. The DNA for the CDR3 is TGTGCCAGCAGTTTGGGGATCTCGCAGCAGTTCTTC.

This clonotype occurred a few times. The V gene is TRBV29-1, the J gene TRBJ2-3; 9 nucleotides line up with TRBD2. The CDR3 is made up of 19 amino acids. Per germline, CDR1 SQVTM and CDR2 ANQGSEA. V lost 2 bases, J lost 4 bases, and 19 bases stayed unmatched. CDR3 sequence reads: CSVEFGGTSLSAQADTQYF. The CDR3 region has the DNA TGCAGCGTTGAATTCGGGGGGACTAGCCTATCAGCCCAGGCAGATACGCAGTATTTT.

This clonotype was observed at least ten times. The chain recombines TRBV6-2 or TRBV6-3 with TRBJ2-7, with D uncertain. Trimming took off 2 bases at V and 0 bases at J, with 8 bases between the two ends. The germline CDR1 and CDR2 sequences are MNHEY and SVGEGT. The CDR3 totals 14 residues. The CDR3 loop is CASSYGLTSYEQYF. CDR3 bases: TGTGCCAGCAGTTACGGGCTGACCTCCTACGAGCAGTACTTC.

The gene calls are TRBV24-1 and TRBJ2-3; no clear D. Per the germline V gene, CDR1 is KGHDR and CDR2 is SFDVKD. The CDR3 length is 14 residues. V was clipped by 1 base and J by 2 bases, with 6 bases between them. CDR3 sequence reads: CATSDFDYTDTQYF. The CDR3 DNA reads as TGTGCCACCAGTGATTTCGATTACACAGATACGCAGTATTTT.

Remarks on this clonotype: At one end, the junction sequence differs from germline, possibly due to a read error. The J gene is TRBJ2-5, the V gene TRBV6-5; possibly TRBD1 or TRBD2 for D (6 bases each). CDR1 and CDR2 (germline): MNHEY, SVGAGI. The CDR3 contains 15 residues. The CDR3 region is CASSDSGGDGETQYF. The CDR3 DNA follows: TGTGCCAGCAGTGACTCCGGGGGCGACGGCGAGACCCAGTACTTC.

The table lists this clonotype with a few counts. The chain uses TRBV27 and TRBJ2-3; no definite D call. The germline gives CDR1 MNHEY, CDR2 SMNVEV (reference sequence). The ends were cut back, 3 bases at V and 3 bases at J, with 7 bases in the middle. CDR3 length: 13 amino acids. The DNA of the CDR3 is TGTGCCAGCAGTTTTGATGGTACAGATACGCAGTATTTT. This encodes CASSFDGTDTQYF.

There are a few counts of this clonotype. V usage is TRBV3-1 and J usage is TRBJ2-7; D is possibly TRBD2 (7 bases). The CDR3 is made up of 15 amino acids. Germline CDR1 is LGHDT and CDR2 is YNNKEL (reference sequence). Trimming shortened V by 2 bases and J by 6 bases, and 17 bases separated the two germline ends. The CDR3 DNA reads as TGTGCCAGCAGCCAACTCTCCCGGGGGGCTGCCGAGCAGTACTTC. Protein product: CASSQLSRGAAEQYF.

This clonotype was seen only a few times. The chain uses TRBV28 and TRBJ2-7, with D tentatively TRBD2 (5 bases). The CDR3 loop spans 14 amino acids. V was trimmed by 5 bases and J by 3 bases, leaving 14 bases between them. Germline V lookup: CDR1 MDHEN, CDR2 SYDVKM. The CDR3 reads CASSVPRRDYEQYF. The CDR3 region has the DNA TGTGCCAGCAGTGTCCCCCGACGGGACTACGAGCAGTACTTC.

The chain links TRBV15 to TRBJ2-1, with TRBD2 identical over 8 bases. The CDR3 spans 16 residues. The ends lost 3 bases at V and 7 bases at J; junction bases unmatched: 11. Germline CDR1 LNHNV, CDR2 YYDKDF (reference sequence). In DNA, the CDR3 is TGTGCCACCAGCAGTCCCGGACGGGAGGGCCTGAATGAGCAGTTCTTC. Translated, it gives CATSSPGREGLNEQFF.

This chain joins TRBV28 and TRBJ2-3, with D perhaps matching TRBD2 (6 bases). Trimming removed 3 bases from V and 4 bases from J, with 11 bases in between. Germline CDR1 is MDHEN and CDR2 is SYDVKM. CDR3 size: 14 residues. The CDR3 nucleotides are TGTGCCAGCAGTTTGGCGGGGTGGGCAGATACGCAGTATTTT. Protein: CASSLAGWADTQYF.

This clonotype was detected a few times. The chain recombines TRBV28 with TRBJ2-2; TRBD2 agrees at 8 bases. Germline assignment: CDR1 MDHEN and CDR2 SYDVKM. The J segment lost 5 bases and the V segment lost 3 bases, leaving 8 bases of the junction unmatched. The CDR3 is 16 amino acids. The CDR3 DNA reads TGTGCCAGCAGTTTGCCCCGGGGGGGATATACCGGGGAGCTGTTTTTT. Protein sequence: CASSLPRGGYTGELFF. Using reference TRBV28 and TRBJ2-2 for the parts outside the CDR3, the full variable domain is DVKVTQSSRYLVKRTGEKVFLECVQDMDHENMFWYRQDPGLGLRLIYFSYDVKMKEKGDIPEGYSVSREKKERFSLILESASTNQTSMYLCASSLPRGGYTGELFFGEGSRLTVL.

This clonotype turned up a few times. The J gene is TRBJ1-4, the V gene TRBV20-1, with D perhaps matching TRBD1 (6 bases). Trimming took off 3 bases at V and 2 bases at J, with 13 bases between the two ends. This CDR3 is built from 15 residues. Germline V lookup: CDR1 DFQATT, CDR2 SNEGSKA (reference sequence). In DNA form, the CDR3 reads TGCAGTGCTAGGTACTACAGGGACACTAATGAAAAACTGTTTTTT. This gives the protein CSARYYRDTNEKLFF.

This clonotype was observed many times. The chain has TRBV7-8 and TRBJ2-3; D remains unclear. This CDR3 has 16 amino acids. Germline V gene data show CDR1 as SGHVS and CDR2 as FQNEAQ. V shed 2 bases and J shed 0 bases, with 12 bases lying between them. The CDR3 protein is CASSLSESTSTDTQYF. DNA for the CDR3: TGTGCCAGCAGCTTAAGCGAGTCTACTAGCACAGATACGCAGTATTTT. The variable domain in full, completed from reference TRBV7-8 and TRBJ2-3, reads GAGVSQSPRYKVAKRGQDVALRCDPISGHVSLFWYQQALGQGPEFLTYFQNEAQLDKSGLPSDRFFAERPEGSVSTLKIQRTQQEDSAVYLCASSLSESTSTDTQYFGPGTRLTVL.

The V gene is TRBV10-2, the J gene TRBJ2-7; a weak D match, TRBD2 (6 bases). Germline V gene lookup returns CDR1 WSHSY and CDR2 SAAADI. The V and J ends lost 1 base and 2 bases respectively, with 9 bases between them. This CDR3 contains 14 residues. As DNA, the CDR3 is TGCGCCAGCAGTGAGTTGGCGGGAACCTACGAGCAGTACTTC. Protein product: CASSELAGTYEQYF.

The chain carries TRBV20-1 and TRBJ2-1; D remains ambiguous. Trimming shortened V by 6 bases and J by 5 bases, and 17 bases separated the two germline ends. CDR1 and CDR2 from the germline V gene are DFQATT and SNEGSKA (reference sequence). This CDR3 comprises 14 residues. CDR3 region: CSATSPLTDNEQFF. The CDR3 bases are TGCAGTGCCACATCCCCGCTAACGGACAATGAGCAGTTCTTC.

This chain joins TRBV5-5 and TRBJ2-3, with D possibly called TRBD1 or TRBD2 (6 bases each). Germline loops: CDR1 SGHKS, CDR2 YYEKEE (reference sequence). V shed 4 bases and J shed 6 bases, with 15 bases lying between them. The CDR3 sequence is 14 residues long. The CDR3 DNA reads TGTGCCAGCAGCCCGATCGGGGGCTCGGATACGCAGTATTTT. Residues: CASSPIGGSDTQYF.

The chain combines TRBV12-3 or TRBV12-4 with TRBJ2-7, with a tentative D call TRBD2 (7 bases). V was shortened by 5 bases and J by 6 bases, with 14 bases between the two germline ends. The CDR3 extends over 13 amino acids. Written as DNA, the CDR3 is TGTGCCAGCAGTCCCCTAGGGGGGGGCGAGCAGTACTTC. It is translated as CASSPLGGGEQYF.